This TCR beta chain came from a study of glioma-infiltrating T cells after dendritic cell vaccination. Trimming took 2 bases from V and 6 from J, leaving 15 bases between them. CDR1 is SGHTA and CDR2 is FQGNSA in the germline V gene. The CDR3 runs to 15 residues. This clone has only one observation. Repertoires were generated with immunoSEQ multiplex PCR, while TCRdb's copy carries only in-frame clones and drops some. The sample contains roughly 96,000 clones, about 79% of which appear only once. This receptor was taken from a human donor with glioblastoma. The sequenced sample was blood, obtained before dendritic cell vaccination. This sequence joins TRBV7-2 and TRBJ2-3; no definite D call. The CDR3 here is CASSLSRLPRDTQYF. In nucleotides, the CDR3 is TGTGCCAGCAGCTTATCCCGTCTCCCTAGGGATACGCAGTATTTT.